A selection of T cell receptor beta chains follows, all from one sample in a study of cytotoxic CD8 clonotypes in ibrutinib-treated CLL. Assay used: immunoSEQ multiplex PCR; TCRdb lists only in-frame clones, some missing. This table holds hundreds of thousands of clones, 70% found once. This specimen consisted of PBMCs, obtained after 12 months of ibrutinib treatment. The receptors shown here come from a human donor with chronic lymphocytic leukemia. CDR3s include the opening cysteine and the closing phenylalanine or tryptophan.

j_call: TRBJ1-2
v_call: TRBV28
cdr3_length: 16
cdr3_aa: CASSLVGVPSNYGYTF

j_call: TRBJ2-3
v_call: TRBV11-3
cdr3_length: 15
cdr3_aa: CASSPSGSPTDTQYF

j_call: TRBJ1-2
v_call: TRBV11-2
cdr3_length: 16
cdr3_aa: CASSLEGRDLSYGYTF

j_call: TRBJ2-3
v_call: TRBV28
cdr3_length: 15
cdr3_aa: CASRQGDRRTDTQYF

j_call: TRBJ1-4
v_call: TRBV7-2
cdr3_length: 15
cdr3_aa: CASSSQTGDNEKLFF

j_call: TRBJ1-6
v_call: TRBV9
cdr3_length: 16
cdr3_aa: CASSTVAPGLGSPLHF

j_call: TRBJ2-3
v_call: TRBV5-4
cdr3_length: 15
cdr3_aa: CASSPGLAVTDTQYF

j_call: TRBJ2-7
v_call: TRBV25-1
cdr3_length: 15
cdr3_aa: CASSEYGRGAGQQYF

j_call: TRBJ2-7
v_call: TRBV7-2
cdr3_length: 13
cdr3_aa: CASSHGNSYEQYF

j_call: TRBJ1-1
v_call: TRBV5-1
cdr3_length: 14
cdr3_aa: CASSLERVNTEAFF

j_call: TRBJ2-5
v_call: TRBV2
cdr3_length: 14
cdr3_aa: CASSGRQIMETQYF

j_call: TRBJ2-1
v_call: TRBV4-2
cdr3_length: 15
cdr3_aa: CASSRLAGTYNEQFF

j_call: TRBJ1-5
v_call: TRBV5-1
cdr3_length: 15
cdr3_aa: CASSLGGRINQPQHF

j_call: TRBJ1-2
v_call: TRBV27
cdr3_length: 13
cdr3_aa: CASSLFWGYGYTF

j_call: TRBJ2-7
v_call: TRBV5-6
cdr3_length: 14
cdr3_aa: CASSLRGAAYEQYF

j_call: TRBJ2-5
v_call: TRBV5-1
cdr3_length: 16
cdr3_aa: CASSFGGGPREETQYF

j_call: TRBJ2-7
v_call: TRBV27
cdr3_length: 13
cdr3_aa: CASSVSPGYEQYF

j_call: TRBJ2-7
v_call: TRBV6-6
cdr3_length: 12
cdr3_aa: CASRLTTYEQYF

j_call: TRBJ2-1
v_call: TRBV18
cdr3_length: 16
cdr3_aa: CASSPPIRDLTNEQFF

j_call: TRBJ1-5
v_call: TRBV27
cdr3_length: 15
cdr3_aa: CASSPDRESNQPQHF

j_call: TRBJ1-5
v_call: TRBV9
cdr3_length: 13
cdr3_aa: CASSPDGNQPQHF

j_call: TRBJ1-1
v_call: TRBV6-6
cdr3_length: 15
cdr3_aa: CASSSMGGMNTEAFF

j_call: TRBJ1-5
v_call: TRBV19
cdr3_length: 17
cdr3_aa: CASSVGPGQGRSQPQHF

j_call: TRBJ2-5
v_call: TRBV29-1
cdr3_length: 12
cdr3_aa: CSVVWGKETQYF

j_call: TRBJ1-5
v_call: TRBV4-2
cdr3_length: 17
cdr3_aa: CASSQAYYREGNQPQHF

j_call: TRBJ2-1
v_call: TRBV18
cdr3_length: 17
cdr3_aa: CASSQGTSGVSYNEQFF

j_call: TRBJ1-5
v_call: TRBV4-1
cdr3_length: 20
cdr3_aa: CASSQDPRRGGYNSNQPQHF

j_call: TRBJ1-3
v_call: TRBV5-1
cdr3_length: 16
cdr3_aa: CASSLANSRGGNTIYF

j_call: TRBJ1-2
v_call: TRBV9
cdr3_length: 11
cdr3_aa: CASSGGYGYTF

j_call: TRBJ1-2
v_call: TRBV7-9
cdr3_length: 12
cdr3_aa: CASSFTDYGYTF

j_call: TRBJ2-2
v_call: TRBV5-1
cdr3_length: 15
cdr3_aa: CASSEGLANTGELFF

j_call: TRBJ2-5
v_call: TRBV7-9
cdr3_length: 15
cdr3_aa: CASSFKAGGEETQYF

j_call: TRBJ1-1
v_call: TRBV28
cdr3_length: 14
cdr3_aa: CASSLVGLNTEAFF

j_call: TRBJ1-1
v_call: TRBV4-1
cdr3_length: 14
cdr3_aa: CASSQGPGLGEAFF

j_call: TRBJ2-3
v_call: TRBV5-6
cdr3_length: 16
cdr3_aa: CASSHQSGLAMPTQYF

j_call: TRBJ1-4
v_call: TRBV15
cdr3_length: 14
cdr3_aa: CATSRDRAREKLFF

j_call: TRBJ2-3
v_call: TRBV5-1
cdr3_length: 16
cdr3_aa: CASSLVRGQSTDTQYF

j_call: TRBJ1-2
v_call: TRBV12-5
cdr3_length: 14
cdr3_aa: CASGLPPNSYGYTF

j_call: TRBJ1-5
v_call: TRBV18
cdr3_length: 13
cdr3_aa: CASSGQDNQPQHF

j_call: TRBJ2-7
v_call: TRBV11-2
cdr3_length: 14
cdr3_aa: CASSLGGARYEQYF